The sequence of this T cell receptor beta chain was determined in a study of T cells after yellow fever vaccination (dated by TCRdb to about 2019). About the investigation overall: The SMART-Seq v4 Ultra Low Input RNA kit was used to prepare libraries from fractions with low cell numbers. To follow T-cell clones before and after both primary and booster YFV17D yellow fever vaccination, bulk TCR alpha and beta repertoires underwent longitudinal sequencing. Two healthy male donors, one aged 18 to 30 and one aged 30 to 40 years, were included in the cohort. Blood was drawn at multiple timepoints before and after primary and secondary immunization, with bulk PBMC replicates and cell subsets isolated.

The treatment or condition label, read with the paper, signifies: live attenuated yellow fever vaccine strain. A standard Ficoll-Paque protocol was used to isolate PBMCs from peripheral blood. Dynabeads CD4 and CD8 positive selection kits were used to isolate CD4 and CD8 T-cell fractions. RNA was extracted with TriZol from bulk PBMCs, CD4 and CD8 fractions, and dextramer-positive and dextramer-negative fractions. A word on this clonotype: Its antigen specificity is not known. No per-base quality is available; no much larger clone lies one base away.

The investigation overall reported the following: The study included only a couple of donors, which limits how far the findings can be generalized. Compared with the primary T-cell response, the secondary T-cell response was weaker but faster, peaking on day 5 rather than day 15. FACS-sorted repertoires could contain abundant contaminating clonotypes from the bulk population, so computational filtering was required. A small share of clonotypes occurred in both CD4 and CD8 compartments, likely arising from convergent recombination. After the booster, most of the clones that had expanded following primary vaccination were detected again (about 95% of CD4 and roughly 88% of CD8), which suggests that memory was broadly maintained.

From cysteine to phenylalanine, the CDR3 is 16 amino acids long. Only the CDR3 part of the read is kept: 48 bases, read in frame from the first base. Per the germline V gene (reference sequence), LNHNV is the CDR1 and YYDKDF is the CDR2. V and J are trimmed by 0 bases and 7 bases, and the gene matches miss 8 bases of the junction. The reads were generated on an Illumina NovaSeq 6000. TCR cDNA was synthesized by 5'RACE template switching, which introduced a universal primer site and unique molecular identifiers. cDNA synthesis was primed from both the TCR alpha and TCR beta constant segments. Libraries were amplified in two PCR steps, with sample barcodes and sequencing adapters added in the second step. Libraries were sequenced on Illumina HiSeq 2500 (2x100 bp) or NovaSeq (2x150 bp). As for how the authors treated the data: Demultiplexing of reads and collapsing into UMI consensus sequences were performed with MIGEC, and V(D)J alignment was carried out with MiXCR. Vaccine-responding clonotypes were identified with edgeR using replicate PBMC samples, with FDR below 0.01 and a log2 fold change above 5 up to day 15 being required. Each bulk clonotype received a CD4 or CD8 identity based on whether the sequenced CD4 or CD8 repertoire contained that clonotype at higher abundance. Clones were called with MiXCR by TCRdb after fastp trimmed the public reads at Q25, and only in-frame beta chains were retained. Rows merge per CDR3 protein into single entries with the most common DNA and genes. The V and J calls reflect TCRdb's pipeline rather than the authors' work. For this sample the table gives 150,000 to 200,000 distinct CDR3 sequences, of which about a tenth were detected only once. The ten largest clones take up 35% to 40% of the sample.

The TCR was taken from a man between 18 and 35 years old who received the YFV17D yellow fever vaccine. The sample in question was CD8+ T cells sorted from PBMCs, obtained 45 days after the yellow fever booster vaccination. This receptor chain uses TRBV15 and TRBJ2-1, and 8 junction bases match TRBD2. The sequence in DNA is TGTGCCACCAGCAGAGATCTTGGCGGGGGGAGGAATGAGCAGTTCTTC. This translates into CATSRDLGGGRNEQFF.